What follows describes a single T cell receptor (beta chain). The target antigen is unknown. The data were obtained in a study of OX40 agonist ivuxolimab in advanced cancers. About the research overall: Age averaged about 66 years (range about 20 to 80), and more than 80% were male. Points from the study as a whole: Doses of 0.1 to 3.0 mg/kg were accompanied by clonal expansion of CD4+ and CD8+ blood T cells by week 6. Some of the lowest clonal expansion was seen in partial responders at 0.1-3.0 mg/kg.

TCRdb's copy holds only in-frame clones and misses some; the assay was immunoSEQ multiplex PCR. Of tens of thousands of clones detected, over 70% appear once; the ten largest clones hold 0.37%. Sequencing was performed on CD4+ or CD8+ T cells sorted from blood, taken in a trial of the OX40 agonist ivuxolimab. The sequence came from an adult with an advanced solid tumor such as melanoma, head and neck, liver or kidney cancer.

The CDR3 coding sequence is TGTGCCAGCAGCAAAGGACTGTCGGCCGGGGAGCTGTTTTTT. It specifies CASSKGLSAGELFF. The gene calls are TRBV7-2 and TRBJ2-2; D may be TRBD2 (5 bases). Trimming stripped 5 bases from V and 6 bases from J, with 13 bases between. Germline values: CDR1 SGHTA, CDR2 FQGNSA. The CDR3 length is 14 residues.